This T cell receptor (beta chain) was recorded in a study of T-cell reconstitution after alpha-beta-depleted transplantation in children. Molecular barcoding with unique molecular identifiers was used for the TCRbeta library. TCRdb recomputed calls from the PCR reads with MiXCR, one row per CDR3 protein. The sample carries about 980,000 distinct CDR3 sequences, under 30% recorded once. This clonotype came up a few times. Trimming took off 0 bases at V and 1 base at J, with 10 bases between the two ends. The CDR3 has 16 residues. This material consisted of PBMCs, mostly from graft donor cells, taken 360 days after TCRalphabeta/CD19-depleted stem cell transplant. The J gene is TRBJ2-4, the V gene TRBV12-3 or TRBV12-4; D is undetermined. This clonotype originated in a boy under two years old who had a stem cell transplant for SCID, so the T cells may come from the graft donor. Here the CDR3 reads CASSLARAWAKNIQYF. CDR3 bases: TGTGCCAGCAGTTTAGCGCGAGCGTGGGCCAAAAACATTCAGTACTTC.